What follows are 10 T cell receptor beta chains derived from one specimen sequenced in a study of blood T cell repertoires in COVID-19. The method was immunoSEQ multiplex PCR; TCRdb's version includes in-frame clones alone and lacks a portion of them. Of roughly 250,000 clones detected, 82% appear once; the ten largest clones hold approximately 5%. Sequencing was carried out using peripheral blood. The receptors stem from a woman aged 80 or over with active or convalescent COVID-19.

The chain couples TRBV25-1 to TRBJ1-6; TRBD1 matches at 7 bases. The junction had 11 bases not matched to a gene; V was cut back by 6 bases and J by 9 bases. The V gene's germline CDR1 is MGHDK and CDR2 SYGVNS. This CDR3 spans 15 amino acids. As DNA, the CDR3 is TGTGCCAGCAGCCCCACGACAGGGAGCGGTTCACCCCTCCACTTT. As protein: CASSPTTGSGSPLHF.

The chain recombines TRBV7-8 with TRBJ2-3; 7 bases are a match to TRBD1. The J segment lost 1 base and the V segment lost 4 bases, leaving 8 bases of the junction unmatched. Germline-derived CDR1 and CDR2 are SGHVS and FQNEAQ. There are 16 residues in the CDR3. The CDR3 reads CASSSKTGSGTDTQYF. DNA of the CDR3: TGTGCCAGCAGCTCAAAGACAGGGTCTGGCACAGATACGCAGTATTTT.

V and J are TRBV9 and TRBJ1-6, with D possibly being TRBD1 (5 bases). The germline gives CDR1 SGDLS, CDR2 YYNGEE. This CDR3 contains 15 residues. Trimming stripped 4 bases from V and 7 bases from J, with 15 bases between. The CDR3 bases are TGTGCCAGCAGCCCAGGGTCAGTGGGCAATTCACCCCTCCACTTT. It is translated as CASSPGSVGNSPLHF.

This clone was picked up one time. The chain carries TRBV11-2 and TRBJ2-3; 9 nucleotides align to TRBD2. CDR3 length equals 15 residues. Unmatched junction bases numbered 3, after V lost 4 bases and J lost 1 base. Germline V CDR1 and CDR2: SGHAT, FQNNGV. CDR3 sequence reads: CASSYRTSGTDTQYF. The CDR3 DNA reads as TGTGCCAGCAGCTATCGGACTAGCGGCACAGATACGCAGTATTTT.

As regards this clone: One end of the junction does not line up with germline, which may come from a read error. The chain joins TRBV7-7 to TRBJ2-2; D is possibly TRBD2 (7 bases). The V gene's germline CDR1 is SSHAT and CDR2 FNYEAQ (reference sequence). This CDR3 is built from 16 residues. The CDR3 reads CASSPPGGRNTGELFF. CDR3 DNA sequence: TGTGCTAGCAGCCCTCCGGGGGGCAGGAACACCGGGGAGCTGTTTTTT.

The chain has TRBV5-1 and TRBJ1-1; TRBD1 matches 7 bases. Germline V gene lookup returns CDR1 SGHRS and CDR2 YFSETQ. The V segment lost 4 bases and the J segment 3 bases; nucleotides outside the gene matches: 9. The CDR3 sequence is 15 residues long. DNA for the CDR3: TGCGCCAGCAGCCCGAGACAGGGAAGGGACACTGAAGCTTTCTTT. Its translation is CASSPRQGRDTEAFF.

The V gene is TRBV14, the J gene TRBJ1-2; tentative D call: TRBD1 (6 bases). Per the germline V gene, CDR1 is SGHDN and CDR2 is FVKESK. The CDR3 sequence is 15 residues long. The V end was cut by 4 bases, the J end by 3 bases, with 15 bases between. CDR3 loop: CASSRGGGPHYGYTF. CDR3 DNA: TGTGCCAGCAGCCGCGGGGGGGGGCCTCACTATGGCTACACCTTC.

This clone was found once. The chain links TRBV28 to TRBJ2-3; the D gene is possibly TRBD1 (5 bases). This CDR3 is 13 amino acids long. The V end lost 2 bases, the J end lost 7 bases, and 10 bases lay between the germline ends. Germline loops: CDR1 MDHEN, CDR2 SYDVKM. In nucleotides, the CDR3 is TGTGCCAGCAGTTTACAGGGCGCCTATACGCAGTATTTT. Residues: CASSLQGAYTQYF.

V is TRBV2 and J is TRBJ1-3; perhaps TRBD1 as D (5 bases). From germline, CDR1 is SNHLY and CDR2 FYNNEI. CDR3 length: 21 amino acids. Trimming removed 5 bases at V and 2 bases at J, with 31 bases between. The CDR3 sequence: CASSKVRSDLSSDNPGNTIYF. DNA for the CDR3: TGTGCCAGCAGTAAAGTGAGATCGGACCTCTCGTCGGACAACCCTGGAAACACCATATATTTT.

The chain employs TRBV27 and TRBJ2-1; the D gene is possibly TRBD1 (6 bases). Trimming pared 2 bases from V and 7 bases from J, leaving 15 bases between. The length of the CDR3 is 15 residues. CDR1 and CDR2 from the germline V gene are MNHEY and SMNVEV (reference sequence). CDR3 sequence: CASSLQQGLRNEQFF. The CDR3 DNA is TGTGCCAGCAGTTTACAGCAGGGGCTGCGGAATGAGCAGTTCTTC.